What follows are 6 T cell receptor beta chains derived from one specimen sequenced in a study of radiotherapy plus CTLA-4 blockade in lung cancer. Produced via immunoSEQ multiplex PCR; TCRdb's table is partial and in-frame only. The sample lists 35,000 to 40,000 clones, approximately 77% seen once, with about a tenth in the top ten. Sequencing used peripheral blood, obtained from a patient treated with radiotherapy plus ipilimumab. These receptor sequences come from a human donor with non-small cell lung cancer who had stable disease on radiotherapy plus ipilimumab.

The chain joins TRBV10-1 to TRBJ1-2; weak D call: TRBD1 (5 bases). The V gene lost 3 bases and the J gene lost 3 bases, with 8 bases spanning the gap. The V gene's germline CDR1 is WNHNN and CDR2 SYGVQD (reference sequence). This CDR3 has 13 amino acids. The DNA for the CDR3 is TGCGCCAGCAGTGATGACAGTGACTATGGCTACACCTTC. Protein: CASSDDSDYGYTF.

The chain is built from TRBV15 and TRBJ2-5, with 7 bases aligning to TRBD2. J gave up 5 bases and V 11 bases, and 8 bases lay outside the gene matches. This CDR3 has 12 amino acids. The germline gives CDR1 LNHNV, CDR2 YYDKDF (reference sequence). This chain's CDR3 is CAVIRRGETQYF. DNA of the CDR3: TGTGCCGTGATCCGGCGGGGGGAGACCCAGTACTTC.

V is TRBV18 and J is TRBJ1-2; possibly TRBD1 for D (6 bases). V lost 5 bases, J lost 5 bases, and 24 bases lay in between. The CDR3 is 17 residues long. Germline CDR1 is KGHSH and CDR2 is LQKENI. The CDR3 DNA sequence: TGTGCCAGCTCATTGCCCGGGGCCAAGGGGGAAGTTTATGGCTACACCTTC. It encodes CASSLPGAKGEVYGYTF.

This clone was observed once. The chain couples TRBV4-2 to TRBJ2-1, with 13 bases that match TRBD2. The CDR3 totals 16 residues. In germline, CDR1 is LGHNA, CDR2 YNFKEQ. The trim removed 2 bases at V and 9 bases at J, leaving 7 bases unmatched. The CDR3 sequence: CASSQLLAGGPVEQFF. CDR3 in DNA: TGTGCCAGCAGCCAATTACTAGCGGGGGGGCCTGTTGAGCAGTTCTTC.

This rearrangement joins TRBV6-6 to TRBJ2-1; 7 bases agree with TRBD2. Germline lookup yields CDR1 MNHNY and CDR2 SVGAGI (reference sequence). V lost 7 bases to trimming and J lost 8 bases; unmatched junction nucleotides: 11. The length of the CDR3 is 14 residues. The CDR3 region is CASTPGRGIDEQFF. The CDR3 DNA reads as TGTGCCAGCACCCCGGGGAGGGGAATCGATGAGCAGTTCTTC.

The V and J genes are TRBV28 and TRBJ2-3; the D gene is possibly TRBD1 (8 bases). Looked up from germline, CDR1 is MDHEN and CDR2 is SYDVKM. With 5 bases removed from V and 4 bases from J, the gap between germline ends came to 22 bases. The CDR3 is 17 amino acids. For the CDR3, the DNA is TGTGCCAGCAGTATTCCCTTTCGCGGGGGACAGGCAGATACGCAGTATTTT. Encoded protein: CASSIPFRGGQADTQYF.